This TCR beta chain stems from a study of shared T cell receptors in the human thymus (dated by TCRdb to about 2021). About the full investigation: The study examined how the human thymus generates shared, self-reactive T-cell receptor alpha chains.

The library was generated by the immunoSEQ multiplex PCR assay. Here the immuneACCESS table is served through TCRdb, limited to in-frame sequences with V and J called. Missing clones are a known gap in these copies; in checked studies unresolved V genes cover under half, and the rest lacks a known reason. Counted in this sample were about 660,000 clones; around nine tenths of them appeared once. The ten largest make up around 0.01% of the sample. V loses 5 bases of germline sequence and J loses 8 bases, and the interval between the two ends is 10 bases. Per the germline V gene, LGHNT is the CDR1 and FRNRAP is the CDR2. The CDR3, cysteine through phenylalanine, is 12 amino acids long. Only the CDR3 portion is preserved as DNA: 36 bases, with reading frame beginning at the first base. Comment on this clone: The specificity of this receptor is unknown. No base quality values were provided; no much bigger clone lies one nucleotide off.

This sample was also put to use in a study of human thymus T cells. The second study reports: The donors were immunologically healthy infants in Finland who had open corrective cardiac surgery for congenital heart defects. Thymus tissue was collected as surgical resects that were removed during corrective cardiac surgery. Both the thymic and the peripheral blood repertoires appeared to show biased V and J gene segment usage. According to the related research, thymic TCR repertoires were highly overlapping among unrelated individuals. The study used 7 to 9 infant thymus samples plus four related peripheral blood samples to characterize TCR alpha and beta repertoires. Donor ages ranged from about 6 to 244 days, and the cohort comprised roughly 6 male and a couple of female infants. Thymocytes were released mechanically from tissue and stored at -70 °C as pellets of roughly 8.5-32 million cells. A QIAsymphony instrument was used to extract genomic DNA from frozen cell pellets. The immunoSEQ multiplex PCR assay was used to amplify the TCRB and TCRAD loci from a standardized amount of quality-controlled genomic DNA. The amplicons spanned the V(D)J region and were long enough to cover the CDR3 and allow V and J genes to be identified. Amplicon sequencing was performed on an Illumina platform through the commercial immunoSEQ service. Primer bias and sequencing errors were corrected as previously described, and TCRAD and TCRB were defined on the basis of the IMGT database. immunoSEQ Analyzer 3.0 and VDJTools were used for repertoire analysis, which covered basic statistics, V/J segment usage, diversity estimates, rarefaction and pairwise overlap. Diversity was estimated with Chao1, ChaoE, Efron-Thisted, Shannon and inverse Simpson indices, and also on datasets down-sampled to the smallest sample. For repertoire overlap, CDR3 nucleotide sequence, V gene and J gene had to match strictly, and clustering was done by Jaccard-based multidimensional scaling. Thymus samples yielded on average around 800,000 unique TCRB clonotypes, compared with around 84,000 from blood samples.

The receptor comes from a boy under two years old with a congenital heart defect. Donor details come from another sample of the same person, matched by shared clones. The specimen was thymocytes. The chain couples TRBV12-5 to TRBJ2-1; TRBD2 might be the D gene, on 6 matching bases. The sequenced DNA is TGTGCTAGTGGTCTGGGGGAGGATGAGCAGTTCTTC. It translates as CASGLGEDEQFF.